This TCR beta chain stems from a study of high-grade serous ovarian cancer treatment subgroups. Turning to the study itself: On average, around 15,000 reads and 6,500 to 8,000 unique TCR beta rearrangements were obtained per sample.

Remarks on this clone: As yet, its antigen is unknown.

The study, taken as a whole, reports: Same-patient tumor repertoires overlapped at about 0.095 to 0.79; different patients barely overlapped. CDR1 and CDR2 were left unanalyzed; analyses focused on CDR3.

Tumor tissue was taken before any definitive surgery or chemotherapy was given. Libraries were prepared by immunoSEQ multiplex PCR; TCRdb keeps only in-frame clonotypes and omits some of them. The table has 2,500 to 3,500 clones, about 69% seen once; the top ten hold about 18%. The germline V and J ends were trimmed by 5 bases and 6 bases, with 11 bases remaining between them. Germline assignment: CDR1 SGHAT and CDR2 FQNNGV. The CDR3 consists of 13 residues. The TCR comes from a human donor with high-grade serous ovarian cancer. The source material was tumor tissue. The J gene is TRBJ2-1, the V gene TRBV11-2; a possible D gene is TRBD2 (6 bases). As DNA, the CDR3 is TGTGCCAGCAGCCCTATGGGAGGCAATGAGCAGTTCTTC. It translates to CASSPMGGNEQFF.